These T cell receptor beta chains were read from a single sample in a study of blood T cells in healthy people across ages. TCRdb redid the calling of the 5' RACE reads with MiXCR, one entry per CDR3 protein. The repertoire holds around 1,500,000 distinct CDR3 sequences, with approximately 38% as singletons. Sequencing was carried out using blood. Receptors were obtained from a woman in her late teens or twenties in good health. Each CDR3 is given with its conserved first and last residue. A D gene is named only where the DNA matches it firmly. Rows give clone size only sometimes, using once, few, many, or a class for an expanded clone.

D gene	J gene	clone size	V gene	CDR3 DNA	CDR3 protein
TRBD2	TRBJ2-7	.	TRBV12-3/TRBV12-4	TGTGCCAGCAGTTCGGGACTAGCGCAATTCTACGAGCAGTACTTC	CASSSGLAQFYEQYF
TRBD2	TRBJ2-1	.	TRBV10-3	TGTGCCATCAGTGAGGAACCAGCGGGAGGGAACAATGAGCAGTTCTTC	CAISEEPAGGNNEQFF
TRBD2	TRBJ2-3	once	TRBV20-1	TGCAGTGCTAGGGACGGAAGAGCCAGGACTAGCGGCACAGATACGCAGTATTTT	CSARDGRARTSGTDTQYF
.	TRBJ1-2	.	TRBV29-1	TGCAGCGTTATCGGTGGGGCTAACTATGGCTACACCTTC	CSVIGGANYGYTF
TRBD1	TRBJ2-7	.	TRBV7-9	TGTGCCAGCAGTATAGGCGGGACAGGCACCTACGAGCAGTACTTC	CASSIGGTGTYEQYF
.	TRBJ1-5	.	TRBV12-3/TRBV12-4	TGTGCCAGCAGTCCAACCCGCCAGGGACCCCAGCATTTT	CASSPTRQGPQHF
.	TRBJ2-3	.	TRBV29-1	TGCAGCGTTGAAGGTAACAGAAGAGATACGCAGTATTTT	CSVEGNRRDTQYF
TRBD2	TRBJ2-7	few	TRBV20-1	TGCAGTGCCCCGAAACTAGCGGGCGGCTACGAGCAGTACTTC	CSAPKLAGGYEQYF
.	TRBJ2-7	few	TRBV6-2/TRBV6-3	TGTGCCAGCAGTTACTCCCAATTGGACTTAAGTCGCGAGCAGTACTTC	CASSYSQLDLSREQYF
.	TRBJ1-1	few	TRBV5-1	TGCGCCAGCAGCCATGGACTGGGGGATTTAAACACTGAAGCTTTCTTT	CASSHGLGDLNTEAFF
TRBD2	TRBJ2-3	.	TRBV6-5	TGTGCCAGCAGTACCCAAGAACTAGCGCGACATAGCACAGATACGCAGTATTTT	CASSTQELARHSTDTQYF
TRBD2	TRBJ2-1	.	TRBV12-3/TRBV12-4	TGTGCCAGCAGATCTGCGGGGCTAGCGGGGAGGGATGAGCAGTTCTTC	CASRSAGLAGRDEQFF
.	TRBJ1-5	.	TRBV5-1	TGCGCCAGCAGCGTGCAGAGCAATCAGCCCCAGCATTTT	CASSVQSNQPQHF
.	TRBJ2-5	few	TRBV7-9	TGTGCCAGCAGTTATATCGAGACCTTCTACCAAGAGACCCAGTACTTC	CASSYIETFYQETQYF
.	TRBJ1-4	.	TRBV5-1	TGCGCCAGCAGCTCTGCGGGGATAAATGAAAAACTGTTTTTT	CASSSAGINEKLFF
TRBD1	TRBJ2-7	few	TRBV11-3	TGTGCCAGCAGCCTAGGCCGACAGGGCCCACCTCACGAGCAGTACTTC	CASSLGRQGPPHEQYF
.	TRBJ2-2	.	TRBV4-1	TGCGCCAGCAGCCAAGATGGGCAGGGCAACACCGGGGAGCTGTTTTTT	CASSQDGQGNTGELFF
TRBD2	TRBJ2-5	few	TRBV20-1	TGCAGTGCCCCGACTAGCGGAGAAGAGACCCAGTACTTC	CSAPTSGEETQYF
.	TRBJ2-2	.	TRBV20-1	TGCAGTGCTAGTTCGGCTGGACCCGCCGGGGAGCTGTTTTTT	CSASSAGPAGELFF
.	TRBJ2-3	.	TRBV20-1	TGCAGTTTTGAAGGAGGGGGAGACCGTCCCACAGATACGCAGTATTTT	CSFEGGGDRPTDTQYF
.	TRBJ1-1	.	TRBV12-3/TRBV12-4	TGTGCCAGCAGTTTCCAAGGTGAAGCTTTCTTT	CASSFQGEAFF
.	TRBJ1-2	many	TRBV12-3/TRBV12-4	TGTGCCAGCAGTTTACAGGGATCTGGCTACACCTTC	CASSLQGSGYTF
.	TRBJ2-1	.	TRBV3-1	TGTGCCAGCAGCCCATATGACAAAATCGGGCAGTTCTTC	CASSPYDKIGQFF
.	TRBJ1-2	.	TRBV7-6	TGTGCCAGCAGCGGGGACCCCTTGGGAACCTACACCTTC	CASSGDPLGTYTF
TRBD1	TRBJ1-6	few	TRBV20-1	TGCAGTGCTGCTTCTACACAGGGGATCTATAATTCACCCCTCCACTTT	CSAASTQGIYNSPLHF
.	TRBJ1-5	.	TRBV20-1	TGCAGTGCGGTCCGGGCCCTCGTGGATCAGCCCCAGCATTTT	CSAVRALVDQPQHF
.	TRBJ2-2	.	TRBV4-1	TGCGCCAGCAGCCGCACGGGGTACACCGGGGAGCTGTTTTTT	CASSRTGYTGELFF
TRBD2	TRBJ2-1	.	TRBV29-1	TGCAGCGTTGAAGGGACTAGCGGGAGAGGGTCCTACAATGAGCAGTTCTTC	CSVEGTSGRGSYNEQFF
TRBD2	TRBJ2-4	.	TRBV6-1	TGTGCCAGCAGTGAATTAGGCGGGGGGTTAGCCAAAAACATTCAGTACTTC	CASSELGGGLAKNIQYF
.	TRBJ2-3	few	TRBV10-3	TGTGCCATCAGTGAGTCCGGCCCGGAACCGGGCACAGATACGCAGTATTTT	CAISESGPEPGTDTQYF
TRBD2	TRBJ2-1	few	TRBV7-8	TGTGCCAGCAACCCCCATAGCGGGAGTTCCAATGAGCAGTTCTTC	CASNPHSGSSNEQFF
.	TRBJ2-3	few	TRBV20-1	TGCAGTGCTAGCCCCCTCCAGGATACGCAGTATTTT	CSASPLQDTQYF
.	TRBJ1-6	.	TRBV2	TGTGCCAGCAGTGGTGTTAGCTCCTATAATTCACCCCTCCACTTT	CASSGVSSYNSPLHF
.	TRBJ1-4	.	TRBV9	TGTGCCAGCAGCCGTAGTGACCAGGGACCGAAGTTATCAACTAATGAAAAACTGTTTTTT	CASSRSDQGPKLSTNEKLFF
.	TRBJ2-5	.	TRBV5-1	TGCGCCAGCAGAGATGTCCAAGAGACCCAGTACTTC	CASRDVQETQYF
TRBD2	TRBJ2-7	.	TRBV7-9	TGTGCCAGCAGCCCTCGGACTAGCTTCGGCGAGCAGTACTTC	CASSPRTSFGEQYF
TRBD2	TRBJ2-1	.	TRBV20-1	TGCAGTGCTCTCTTAGCGGGAGCCTCCTACAATGAGCAGTTCTTC	CSALLAGASYNEQFF
.	TRBJ1-2	.	TRBV4-1	TGCGCCAGCAGCCGTGCGGACACCACAGCTAACTATGGCTACACCTTC	CASSRADTTANYGYTF
.	TRBJ2-7	.	TRBV14	TGTGCCAGCAGCGATCAGACCTATCTTGGCGAGCAGTACTTC	CASSDQTYLGEQYF
TRBD2	TRBJ2-5	few	TRBV7-2	TGTGCCAGCAGCTTACCCCAGACTAGCGGCTACCAAGAGACCCAGTACTTC	CASSLPQTSGYQETQYF
TRBD1	TRBJ2-7	.	TRBV20-1	TGCAGTGCTTACGGCCTGGGACAGACCTACGAGCAGTACTTC	CSAYGLGQTYEQYF
TRBD1	TRBJ1-4	few	TRBV7-9	TGTGCCAGCAGTTACACAGGGGGCAATGAAAAACTGTTTTTT	CASSYTGGNEKLFF
TRBD2	TRBJ2-5	many	TRBV20-1	TGCAGTGCCACTCGAGGACATAGCGGGATTACGGAAGAGACCCAGTACTTC	CSATRGHSGITEETQYF
.	TRBJ1-5	.	TRBV21-1	TGTGCCAGCGACCGGGACATTACTAATCAGCCCCAGCATTTT	CASDRDITNQPQHF